This T cell receptor beta chain was recovered during a study of read filtering for tumor transcriptome and immune sequencing. Background on the study: Among patients, roughly 17 were male and approximately 15 female, aged about 40 to 90 (mean about 70).

Trimming removed 1 base at V and 9 bases at J, with 9 bases between. The CDR3 totals 13 residues. The germline V gene encodes CDR1 KGHDR and CDR2 SFDVKD. Overall study results and limits: Without single-read clonotypes, shared clonotype proportions correlated more between IR-seq and RNA-seq. Even smaller IR-seq throughput identified most shared clonotypes.

From around 440 ng of RNA, a library with molecular barcoded alpha/delta and beta/gamma adaptors was made. TCRdb itself ran the reads through MiXCR, one entry per CDR3 protein. The table has over 45,000 distinct CDR3 sequences, 20% seen once. As concerns this clonotype: What it binds is unknown.

Material for sequencing was a population of CD138-negative cells sorted from bone marrow. This rearrangement joins TRBV24-1 to TRBJ2-1; D is perhaps TRBD1 or TRBD2 (5 bases each). This TCR came from a donor aged 40 or older with multiple myeloma. Here the CDR3 reads CATSDFERGEQFF. CDR3 in DNA: TGTGCCACCAGTGATTTTGAGAGGGGTGAGCAGTTCTTC.